This TCR beta chain came from a study of cytomegalovirus exposure and HLA in healthy donors. General study findings and limits: In a later analysis, first-cohort TCR clusters were found to tend to co-occur in the approximately 120 validation repertoires. The study put 150 to 200 TCR beta chains on its list as cytomegalovirus-associated.

The approximately 120-subject validation cohort, separate from the roughly 700-subject first cohort, included the donors. Per the germline V gene, CDR1 is SGHAT and CDR2 is FQNNGV. V lost 3 bases and J 5 bases, leaving 15 bases between the germline ends. The CDR3 is 15 residues long. Of note for this clone: The target antigen is unknown.

TCRdb's copy holds only in-frame clones and misses some; the assay was immunoSEQ multiplex PCR. This sample has over 250,000 clones; about nine tenths occur once, and the top ten carry roughly 1.2%. This clonotype was obtained from a woman aged 30 to 39 in good health and CMV-seropositive. The J gene is TRBJ2-3, the V gene TRBV11-2; tentative D call: TRBD2 (5 bases). The source material was PBMCs. CDR3 coding DNA: TGTGCCAGCAGCTTCACGCGGCCGGGGAGAGATACGCAGTATTTT. Its translation: CASSFTRPGRDTQYF.